This entry lists 9 T cell receptor beta chains sequenced from one sample in a study of regulatory T cells in long-lasting Graves disease. Time point given: newly diagnosed GD, antithyroid drugs for less than 3 months. After RNA was extracted from PBMCs, the TCR library was made from it. Libraries of TCR beta came from iRepertoire HTBI primers plus Arm-PCR of CDR3 regions. TCRdb redid the calling of the multiplex PCR reads with MiXCR, one entry per CDR3 protein. There are 530,000 or so distinct CDR3 sequences in the sample; 13% occur only once, and roughly 9.7% lies in the top ten. These same records also appear under a second study, on T cells in Graves' hyperthyroidism and ophthalmopathy.

The starting material was peripheral blood mononuclear cells (PBMCs), obtained at new diagnosis, from a patient treated with antithyroid drugs. All receptors derive from a man aged 25-40 years with Graves disease.

This clonotype has at least ten counts. The genes are TRBV7-2 and TRBJ1-1; D unclear. V was cut by 3 bases and J by 6 bases, with 14 bases left in between. The CDR3 is 14 residues long. The germline CDR1 and CDR2 sequences are SGHTA and FQGNSA. In nucleotides, the CDR3 is TGTGCCAGCAGCTTGGGTGGCGTTCCAGCTGAAGCTTTCTTT. The encoded protein is CASSLGGVPAEAFF.

In this sample, this clonotype turned up many times. V is TRBV7-2 and J is TRBJ1-1, with D unresolved. Trimming left V 6 bases short and J 1 base short, with 9 bases between. Germline lookup yields CDR1 SGHTA and CDR2 FQGNSA. This CDR3 comprises 13 residues. This CDR3 is CASSSGPNTEAFF. CDR3 nucleotide sequence: TGTGCCAGCAGTTCCGGCCCGAACACTGAAGCTTTCTTT.

This clonotype was picked up many times. The chain uses TRBV5-4 and TRBJ2-5, with 11 nucleotides matching TRBD2. CDR1 is SGHNT, CDR2 YYREEE, per germline (reference sequence). V was pared by 4 bases and J by 5 bases, with 4 bases of the junction left unmatched. The CDR3 runs to 14 residues. CDR3 region: CASSISGGEETQYF. The CDR3 DNA reads as TGTGCCAGCAGCATTAGCGGGGGGGAGGAGACCCAGTACTTC.

This clonotype was picked up many times. CDR3 in amino acids: CASSDEGQGHRGYTF. The DNA for the CDR3 is TGCGCCAGCAGTGACGAGGGGCAAGGCCACAGGGGCTACACCTTC. This chain links TRBV10-1 with TRBJ1-2; possibly TRBD1 for D (5 bases). This CDR3 is 15 amino acids long. Trimming cost V 3 bases and J 8 bases, with 19 bases left between them. The germline V gene has CDR1 WNHNN and CDR2 SYGVQD (reference sequence).

This clonotype came up many times. The chain is built from TRBV5-1 and TRBJ2-3; 10 positions agree with TRBD1. Germline CDR1 and CDR2: SGHRS and YFSETQ. J was trimmed by 0 bases and V by 4 bases; bases with no gene match: 5. The CDR3 loop spans 16 amino acids. The DNA of the CDR3 is TGCGCCAGCAGCCGGGACAGGGGTACTAGCACAGATACGCAGTATTTT. Protein: CASSRDRGTSTDTQYF.

This clonotype has more than one count but fewer than ten. The chain joins TRBV7-9 to TRBJ1-2, with TRBD1 matching 9 bases. The CDR3 extends over 16 amino acids. Unmatched junction bases numbered 7, after V lost 5 bases and J lost 0 bases. Germline values: CDR1 SEHNR, CDR2 FQNEAQ (reference sequence). CDR3 DNA sequence: TGTGCCAGCAGCAGAAGGACAGGGGTAGCTAACTATGGCTACACCTTC. Translated, it gives CASSRRTGVANYGYTF. The full variable domain, its missing parts supplied by reference TRBV7-9 and TRBJ1-2, is DTGVSQNPRHKITKRGQNVTFRCDPISEHNRLYWYRQTLGQGPEFLTYFQNEAQLEKSRLLSDRFSAERPKGSFSTLEIQRTEQGDSAMYLCASSRRTGVANYGYTFGSGTRLTVV.

V is TRBV10-3 and J is TRBJ2-3; D gene uncertain. V was trimmed by 7 bases and J by 0 bases, leaving 8 bases between them. The germline V gene has CDR1 ENHRY and CDR2 SYGVKD. This CDR3 comprises 13 residues. CDR3 DNA: TGTGCCATCACCGGCCCTAGCACAGATACGCAGTATTTT. It translates to CAITGPSTDTQYF.

There are many counts of this clonotype. This sequence joins TRBV7-2 and TRBJ2-3; maybe TRBD2 (5 bases). The CDR3 has 13 amino acids. Per the germline V gene, CDR1 is SGHTA and CDR2 is FQGNSA. The CDR3 loop reads CAMGGLSTDTQYF. In DNA form, the CDR3 reads TGTGCAATGGGCGGGCTTAGCACAGATACGCAGTATTTT.

CDR3 DNA: TGTGCCAGCAAAGAAGGAAGGGGGAGAACCTACGAGCAGTACTTC. Protein sequence: CASKEGRGRTYEQYF. This sequence joins TRBV6-1 and TRBJ2-7, with D maybe TRBD1 (6 bases). Germline V CDR1 and CDR2: MNHNS, SASEGT. This CDR3 comprises 15 residues. V lost 7 bases, J lost 2 bases, and 18 bases lay in between.